This T cell receptor (beta chain) was recorded in a study of OX40 agonist ivuxolimab in advanced cancers. V was shortened by 0 bases and J by 1 base, with 16 bases between the two germline ends. Germline loops: CDR1 SGHAT, CDR2 FQNNGV. The CDR3 is 18 residues long. The repertoire was sequenced with immunoSEQ multiplex PCR; TCRdb's copy has only in-frame clones and lacks some. The profile shows tens of thousands of clones, 89% of them singletons. The sequenced sample was CD4+ or CD8+ T cells sorted from blood, obtained in a trial of the OX40 agonist ivuxolimab. The chain combines TRBV11-2 with TRBJ1-3; D gene uncertain. The clonotype comes from an adult with an advanced solid tumor such as melanoma, head and neck, liver or kidney cancer. The CDR3 nucleotides read TGTGCCAGCAGCTTAGAGTCTGTGCTACCATTTTCTGGAAACACCATATATTTT. Its protein is CASSLESVLPFSGNTIYF.